The 19 T cell receptor beta chains in this list originate from one sample, sequenced in a study of T cells in Graves' hyperthyroidism and ophthalmopathy. Amplification targeted TCR beta CDR3 regions from RNA transcripts. RT-PCR in the first round (using the HTBI primer set) targeted the TCR CDR3. TCRdb re-derived calls from the multiplex PCR reads in MiXCR, one entry per CDR3 protein. This table has approximately 410,000 distinct CDR3 sequences, 12% to 15% appearing once. The sample consisted of blood. These TCRs come from a young woman with Graves' hyperthyroidism.

This clonotype was observed at least ten times. The chain employs TRBV20-1 and TRBJ2-3; 10 bases are shared with TRBD2. Germline assignment: CDR1 DFQATT and CDR2 SNEGSKA (reference sequence). The trim removed 4 bases at V and 4 bases at J, leaving 5 bases unmatched. The CDR3 is made up of 14 amino acids. CDR3 protein: CSAKKREGSDTQYF. The CDR3 DNA reads TGCAGTGCTAAAAAGCGGGAGGGGTCAGATACGCAGTATTTT.

This clonotype appeared a few times. J is TRBJ2-2 and V is TRBV6-1, with D unresolved. This CDR3 is built from 12 residues. V was cut by 6 bases and J by 3 bases, with 5 bases left in between. Germline CDR1 is MNHNS and CDR2 is SASEGT. The CDR3 DNA sequence: TGTGCCAGCAGGAGAGACACCGGGGAGCTGTTTTTT. Translation: CASRRDTGELFF.

The table lists this clonotype with a few counts. Here the CDR3 DNA reads TGCGCCAGCAGCCAAGAACCCCCCCCGAGCTCCTACGAGCAGTACTTC. Protein sequence: CASSQEPPPSSYEQYF. The chain recombines TRBV4-3 with TRBJ2-7; D is uncertain. Germline V CDR1 and CDR2: LGHNA, YSLEER. This CDR3 spans 16 amino acids. V gave up 0 bases and J gave up 0 bases, with 12 bases separating them.

This clonotype was found many times. The chain couples TRBV2 to TRBJ2-7; perhaps TRBD1 as D (5 bases). Trimming took 7 bases from V and 3 from J, leaving 10 bases between them. Germline CDR1 is SNHLY and CDR2 is FYNNEI. This CDR3 comprises 12 residues. As DNA, the CDR3 is TGTGCCAGCACAGGCAGGGTCTACGAGCAGTACTTC. Translated: CASTGRVYEQYF.

This clonotype was counted between two and nine times. The V call is TRBV7-2, the J call TRBJ2-7, with D possibly being TRBD2 (6 bases). Trimming pared 5 bases from V and 6 bases from J, leaving 20 bases between. The CDR3 is made up of 15 amino acids. CDR1 SGHTA and CDR2 FQGNSA come from the germline V gene. Here the CDR3 reads CASSPRSGWSGEQYF. For the CDR3, the DNA is TGTGCCAGCAGCCCGAGGAGCGGGTGGAGTGGCGAGCAGTACTTC.

This clonotype was detected many times. The chain is built from TRBV7-8 and TRBJ2-7, with TRBD1 matching 7 bases. The CDR3 has 16 amino acids. CDR1 is SGHVS and CDR2 is FQNEAQ in the germline V gene. V lost 5 bases to trimming and J lost 3 bases; unmatched junction nucleotides: 13. Here the CDR3 reads CASSDRGSAGGYEQYF. Here the CDR3 DNA reads TGTGCCAGCAGCGACCGCGGATCCGCAGGGGGCTACGAGCAGTACTTC.

This clonotype was found many times. The CDR3 nucleotides are TGTGCCAGCAACCCAGCAGGGAGCTCCTACGAGCAGTACTTC. It codes for CASNPAGSSYEQYF. The chain links TRBV6-2 or TRBV6-3 to TRBJ2-7; D assignment may be TRBD1 or TRBD2 (5 bases each). The V gene lost 7 bases and the J gene lost 0 bases, with 13 bases spanning the gap. In germline, CDR1 is MNHEY, CDR2 SVGEGT. The CDR3 consists of 14 residues.

The chain uses TRBV6-1 and TRBJ2-1, with 8 bases identical to TRBD2. V trimming: 6 bases; J trimming: 10 bases; junction bases outside the gene matches: 14. The CDR3 loop spans 15 amino acids. Germline V lookup: CDR1 MNHNS, CDR2 SASEGT. For the CDR3, the DNA is TGTGCCAGCAGATCCCCGGGACTAGGGGTCCACGAGCAGTTCTTC. Translated: CASRSPGLGVHEQFF.

The chain joins TRBV18 to TRBJ2-1, with D perhaps TRBD1 (5 bases). The ends were cut back, 3 bases at V and 6 bases at J, with 9 bases in the middle. This CDR3 contains 13 residues. Germline CDR1 KGHSH, CDR2 LQKENI. The chain's CDR3 is CASSPDNSNEQFF. CDR3 bases: TGTGCCAGCTCACCGGACAATTCCAATGAGCAGTTCTTC.

The genes are TRBV19 and TRBJ1-2; 7 bases map to TRBD1. The CDR3 has 15 residues. Germline values: CDR1 LNHDA, CDR2 SQIVND (reference sequence). The V and J ends lost 4 bases and 10 bases, in that order; junction bases with no gene match: 15. The CDR3 sequence: CASSTQGRSRDDYTF. The CDR3 DNA sequence: TGTGCCAGTAGTACACAGGGGCGCAGCCGGGATGACTACACCTTC.

The J gene is TRBJ2-5, the V gene TRBV4-1; D remains unclear. Germline values: CDR1 MGHRA, CDR2 YSYEKL. Trimming stripped 0 bases from V and 9 bases from J, with 5 bases between. CDR3 length: 11 residues. CDR3 amino acids: CASSQDSSQYF. The CDR3 bases are TGCGCCAGCAGCCAAGATTCTTCCCAGTACTTC.

This clonotype has ten or more counts. The chain joins TRBV30 to TRBJ2-1, with 13 bases that match TRBD2. CDR1 and CDR2 (germline): GTSNPN, SVGIG (reference sequence). V trimming: 3 bases; J trimming: 9 bases; junction bases outside the gene matches: 8. This CDR3 comprises 15 residues. The CDR3 nucleotides are TGTGCCTGGAGCGCCGGGACTAGCGGGATCCGTGAGCAGTTCTTC. Protein product: CAWSAGTSGIREQFF.

J is TRBJ2-1 and V is TRBV10-3; D may be TRBD1 (6 bases). The CDR3 extends over 13 amino acids. Germline-derived CDR1 and CDR2 are ENHRY and SYGVKD. With 4 bases removed from V and 9 bases from J, the gap between germline ends came to 13 bases. CDR3 DNA sequence: TGTGCCATCAGTGCAGGGGCCGGTGGTGAGCAGTTCTTC. It translates to CAISAGAGGEQFF.

The chain uses TRBV7-2 and TRBJ2-2; 12 bases map to TRBD2. After removal of 0 bases from V and 5 bases from J, the junction contained 7 bases not matched to a gene. Germline V gene lookup returns CDR1 SGHTA and CDR2 FQGNSA. The CDR3 consists of 18 residues. The CDR3 protein is CASSLARLAGGGTGELFF. The CDR3 nucleotides read TGTGCCAGCAGCTTAGCACGGCTAGCGGGAGGGGGTACCGGGGAGCTGTTTTTT.

This clonotype was detected many times. The chain combines TRBV6-2 or TRBV6-3 with TRBJ1-1, with unresolved D. Between the trimmed V and J ends, which lost 2 bases and 0 bases, there was a span of 10 bases. This CDR3 contains 15 residues. Germline V gene lookup returns CDR1 MNHEY and CDR2 SVGEGT. CDR3 protein: CASSYRALMNTEAFF. In nucleotides, the CDR3 is TGTGCCAGCAGTTACAGGGCCCTCATGAACACTGAAGCTTTCTTT.

This chain uses TRBV5-5 with TRBJ1-5; 12 bases agree with TRBD1. In germline, CDR1 is SGHKS, CDR2 YYEKEE (reference sequence). The CDR3 contains 17 residues. The ends lost 0 bases at V and 7 bases at J; junction bases unmatched: 8. CDR3 sequence reads: CASSLDRDRGPRQPQHF. In DNA, the CDR3 is TGTGCCAGCAGCTTGGACCGGGACAGGGGGCCGCGGCAGCCCCAGCATTTT.

This clonotype was counted at least ten times. V gene TRBV10-3 combines with J gene TRBJ1-2; D is undetermined. Germline V gene sequence: CDR1 ENHRY, CDR2 SYGVKD. This CDR3 region has 15 residues. Trimming shortened V by 0 bases and J by 0 bases, and 8 bases separated the two germline ends. CDR3 DNA: TGTGCCATCAGTGAGTCAACTAATACTAACTATGGCTACACCTTC. It translates to CAISESTNTNYGYTF.

The rearrangement joins TRBV5-1 to TRBJ1-6; no clear D gene. Germline loops: CDR1 SGHRS, CDR2 YFSETQ. This CDR3 has 13 residues. V lost 4 bases and J lost 7, with 9 bases in between. The CDR3 is CASSTQDNSPLHF. CDR3 sequence (DNA): TGCGCCAGCAGCACGCAGGACAATTCACCCCTCCACTTT.

V and J are TRBV5-8 and TRBJ1-4, with 8 bases fitting TRBD1. After removal of 4 bases from V and 4 bases from J, the junction contained 6 bases not matched to a gene. CDR3 length: 15 amino acids. From germline, CDR1 is SGHTS and CDR2 YDEGEE. The CDR3 protein is CASSPTGGYNEKLFF. CDR3 in DNA: TGTGCCAGCAGCCCCACAGGGGGTTATAATGAAAAACTGTTTTTT.